Given below is one TCR beta chain in context. Patients in Seattle were enrolled during active infection, then followed longitudinally. The CDR3 has 14 amino acids. Trimming removed 5 bases from V and 2 bases from J, with 13 bases in between. The V gene's germline CDR1 is SNHLY and CDR2 FYNNEI. This sample is drawn from a study of blood T cell repertoires in COVID-19. Study information: PBMCs, B-cell-depleted T cells, or T cells were the source of the cDNA or gDNA that made up the material.

As processed by the authors: Cell counts per sample came from amplifying reference gene primers. The table came from immunoSEQ multiplex PCR; TCRdb's copy has only in-frame clones and leaves some out. That table is the source of V, J and clone size, and D and trimming were worked out from the DNA. The sample holds 350,000 or so clones; over 85% are singletons and the top ten take around 4%. The sample was peripheral blood. The clonotype originates from a woman in her sixties with COVID-19, enrolled during active disease. The genes are TRBV2 and TRBJ2-7, with D tentatively TRBD2 (6 bases). CDR3: CASSKGTGAYEQYF. The CDR3 DNA sequence: TGTGCCAGCAGTAAAGGGACGGGAGCCTACGAGCAGTACTTC.